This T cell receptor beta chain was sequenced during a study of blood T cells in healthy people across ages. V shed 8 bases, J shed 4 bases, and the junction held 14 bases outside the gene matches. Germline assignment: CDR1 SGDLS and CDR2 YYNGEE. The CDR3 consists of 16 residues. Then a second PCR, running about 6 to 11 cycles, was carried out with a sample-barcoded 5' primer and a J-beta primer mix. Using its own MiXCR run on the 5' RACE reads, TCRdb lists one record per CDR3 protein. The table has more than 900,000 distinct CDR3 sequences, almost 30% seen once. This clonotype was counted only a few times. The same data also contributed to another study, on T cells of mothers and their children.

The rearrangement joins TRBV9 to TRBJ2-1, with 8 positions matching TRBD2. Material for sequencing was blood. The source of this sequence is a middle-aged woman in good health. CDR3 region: CASSLDSGVRYNEQFF. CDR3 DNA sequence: TGTGCCAGTAGCCTCGATAGCGGGGTTAGATACAATGAGCAGTTCTTC.